This TCR beta chain was identified during a study of cytomegalovirus exposure and HLA in healthy donors. General study findings and limits: Later analysis showed TCR association rates varying by HLA locus, highest for DRB1 and lowest for HLA-C.

Comment on this clone: Its antigen is unidentified.

Use of 60 Vbeta and 13 Jbeta primers characterized the PCR. This table comes from immunoSEQ multiplex PCR, and its TCRdb copy is limited to in-frame clones, with some not included. This repertoire comprises over 60,000 clones; its ten largest clones make up 7.5%. In germline, CDR1 is KGHSH, CDR2 LQKENI. The CDR3 is 14 residues long. Trimming shortened V by 4 bases and J by 6 bases, and 13 bases separated the two germline ends. The clonotype originates from a female donor in good health and CMV-seropositive. The sequenced material came from PBMCs. The genes are TRBV18 and TRBJ2-1, with D unclear. CDR3 in amino acids: CASSLGRNPNEQFF. The DNA of the CDR3 is TGTGCCAGCTCACTAGGCAGGAACCCCAATGAGCAGTTCTTC.